This T cell receptor (beta chain) was sequenced in a study of cytomegalovirus exposure and HLA in healthy donors (dated by TCRdb to the late 2010s). With respect to the entire study: An earlier analysis of about 530 of the donors reported 250 to 350 Gb of sequence data and 117 million unique TCR beta sequences obtained from some 200 million T cells. An early release that covered several hundred HLA-typed donors contained approximately 300 gigabases of sequencing data and tens of millions of unique TCR sequences. Of the roughly 390 genotyped donors, 75% to 85% were placed in the genetic ancestry cluster associated with self-reported Caucasian donors. The aim of the study was to test whether cataloging public T cell receptors could identify signatures of past pathogen exposure. The study profiled the T cell repertoires of fewer than 850 subjects by immunosequencing and related them to cytomegalovirus serostatus. In addition to the first cohort of roughly 670 subjects, a separate validation cohort of 130 or so different subjects was used. High-throughput TCR immunosequencing, statistical association of individual TCRs with disease status, and machine learning were combined to predict cytomegalovirus infection status. A later analysis re-analyzed previously published TCR beta repertoires from several hundred donors and added high-resolution HLA genotyping to study TCR occurrence patterns. In the later analysis, no new phenotypic data were used to find candidate immune exposures; instead, reliance was placed on TCR beta sequences and their occurrence across donors. An earlier analysis of nearly 600 of the donors applied high-throughput TCR beta sequencing to assess whether each TCR beta V gene segment acted as functional or pseudogenic. Donor age, sex, ethnicity and CMV serostatus were collected together with the repertoire data. A later genetic analysis used genome-wide SNP genotypes for about 60% of the roughly 700 donors, treating that subset as a discovery cohort. Every discovery cohort repertoire had been produced on one sequencing platform. HLA typing covered class I and class II loci at four-digit resolution. The number of typed donors differed by locus: roughly 629-630 for A, B, C, DRB1 and DQB1; 522 for DQA1; about 600 for DPA1; and some 470 for DPB1. A few DR-DQ haplotypes were handled as single units for association and clustering because linkage in the cohort was strong. Among about 400 genotyped donors of the cohort, an average of around 250,000 unique TCR beta nucleotide sequences was sequenced per donor, of which about 19% were non-productive.

Beyond this particular receptor, the publication reports: A total of 150 to 200 TCR beta chains were listed by the study as associated with cytomegalovirus. While some public TCRs were present in many individuals, most TCR sequences turned up only very rarely across donors. The classifier was reported to diagnose cytomegalovirus status with high specificity and sensitivity in both the original and validation cohorts. Some IMGT-functional V segments, including TRBV6-2 and TRBV6-3, could not be told apart with the 87-base-pair reads, so those segments were excluded. A later analysis associated around 16,000 TCR beta sequences with specific HLA alleles at a false discovery rate of 0.05. Assigning TCR associations to individual alleles was difficult when HLA alleles, especially DR and DQ, strongly co-occurred. Broadly in line with IMGT annotations, most TCR beta V segments showed up in productive rearrangements about 87% or about 30% of the time in an earlier analysis of about 500 of the donors. In a later analysis, HLA-associated TCR beta chains showed more clonal expansion and lower generation probabilities than non-associated chains that were equally common. Only TCR beta chains were sequenced in this cohort, and the absence of alpha or paired-chain data limited detectable features. Over 15 rarely observed V segments, including chromosome 9 orphons, were excluded from the earlier analysis of about 500 of the donors because counts were too low. A later analysis found that most CMV-associated TCR beta chains appeared HLA-restricted, with HLA associations seemingly driven largely by CMV exposure. Because HLA typing was unavailable for some donors at each locus, only the typed subset was used in association tests. Correlated functional status among segregating V segments might be attributable to linkage disequilibrium, but an unknown experimental factor could not be ruled out. A cluster of highly shared sequence variants was judged likely to be a technical artifact of the sequencing pipeline. In a later analysis, the rate of TCR association differed among HLA loci, with DRB1 alleles having the most associated TCRs and HLA-C alleles having the fewest. In a later genetic analysis, a missense DCLRE1C variant was associated with V-gene and J-gene trimming of TCR beta chains, and the association was replicated in an independent cohort. In a later genetic analysis, fewer N-insertions in productive TCRs were reported among donors in an Asian-associated ancestry cluster than the approximately 710-donor mean. According to the authors, the approach could potentially be generalized to other disease states and immunological phenotypes. In vitro tests confirmed that a few of the cytomegalovirus-associated TCR beta chains recognize cytomegalovirus antigens. According to a later analysis, parvovirus B19, influenza, CMV and Epstein-Barr virus appeared linked to several top co-occurrence clusters. CMV serostatus was the only immune exposure information available for the cohort. The presence/absence analyses assumed that sequencing depth was roughly uniform across donors, and that assumption may not be true. A further reported finding was that TCR beta sequences accurately predicted the HLA-A and HLA-B alleles for most subjects in the first cohort.

CDR1 and CDR2 were assigned from the germline V gene (reference sequence) as SGHAT and FQDESV. The CDR3 goes from the cysteine to the phenylalanine over 17 residues. Kept here is only the CDR3 DNA, which spans 51 bases and is read in frame from base 1. Trimming leaves V shorter by 5 bases and J shorter by 6 bases, with the junction holding 13 bases beyond the gene matches. The library came from the immunoSEQ multiplex PCR assay. The multiplex PCR relied on a mix of 60 forward primers for TCR Vbeta segments and 13 reverse primers for TCR Jbeta segments. A multiplex PCR assay on genomic DNA amplified the CDR3 region of rearranged TCR beta genes. The amplified TCR beta libraries were sequenced on the Illumina HiSeq System as 87-base-pair reads. As for how the authors treated the data: A later analysis counted about 76 million unique TCR beta chains across the 550 to 750 repertoires, and 10 million to 11 million of these chains were shared by at least two donors. To remove PCR and sequencing errors, raw reads were error-corrected and collapsed into unique sequences using a nearest-neighbor algorithm that merged closely related sequences. To assign V, D and J gene segments, CDR3 sequences were aligned to IMGT reference sequences. For a sequence to be retained, a match of at least six nucleotides was required to both a V gene segment and a J gene segment. Rearrangements were called productive when the CDR3 lacked stop codons and stayed in frame with V and J; all others were non-productive. Following IMGT convention, CDR3 was defined as the stretch from the second conserved V-encoded cysteine up to the conserved J-encoded phenylalanine. The earlier analysis of about 570 of the donors excluded any sequence lacking an unambiguous match to a single V gene segment. An earlier analysis of 450 to 650 of the donors called V segments functional above 56.7% productive rearrangements and segregating when the between-donor standard deviation exceeded 5%. A statistical classification framework was developed to diagnose cytomegalovirus status using the catalog of TCR beta chain sequences. A later analysis assigned V and J genes by comparing TCR nucleotide sequences with IMGT/GENE-DB human TR gene sequences. In a later analysis, CDR3 sequences and most-parsimonious VDJ recombination scenarios were assigned using the TCRdist pipeline. In a later analysis, each TCR beta chain was defined by its CDR3 amino acid sequence together with its V-gene family, and reads lacking a unique V-gene family were excluded. A later analysis removed 500 to 600 highly shared, low-generation-probability nucleotide sequences to deal with suspected cross-contamination and a sequencing artifact. In a later analysis, a clonal expansion index was calculated for each public chain from normalized within-repertoire ranks of inferred template counts. A later analysis computed generation probabilities with a VDJ recombination model fitted to out-of-frame rearrangements, and checked the results against IGoR. In a later analysis, hypergeometric tests were used to score TCR-TCR, TCR-HLA and TCR-CMV co-occurrence, with a repertoire-size bias correction applied to TCR pairs. In a later analysis, false discovery rates were estimated by permuting HLA or CMV assignments 20 times. In a later analysis, co-occurring TCRs were grouped using DBSCAN, with TCRdist sequence similarity added in when clustering inside HLA-allele-positive subsets. For co-occurrence clustering, repertoires with fewer than 30,000 or more than 120,000 public chains were excluded, along with five or six repertoires with anomalous nucleotide sharing. TCRdb carries this immuneACCESS record with in-frame sequences only. Its versions omit some clonotypes, under half of them owing to an unresolved V gene in the studies checked, with the rest unexplained. Clone size and V and J calls were adopted from that table, with D and trimming inferred from the DNA. Counted in this sample were 120,000 or so clones; roughly four fifths of them appeared once. The top ten clonotypes cover about 3.9% of the sample.

Regarding this clone: The antigen it recognizes is unknown. Base qualities are not provided; no much larger clone lies one nucleotide away.

In total, roughly 670 healthy bone marrow donors made up the cohort. Cohort members were all nominally healthy when sampled, although unrecorded immune exposures were likely present. The donor tested CMV seropositive, placing the donor among the 250 to 300 seropositive members of the cohort. Every donor gave a peripheral blood sample, and the peripheral blood mononuclear cells from that sample were used for TCR beta sequencing. The Qiagen DNeasy Blood Extraction Kit was used to extract genomic DNA from the blood cell samples. This receptor was identified in a woman between 40 and 50 years old in good health and CMV-seropositive. Sequencing was done on a sample of PBMCs. This chain joins TRBV11-1 to TRBJ1-2; 12 middle bases align to TRBD1. The DNA reads as follows: TGTGCCAGCAGCCTGATCACCGCGGGACAGGGGGCAAATGGCTACACCTTC. Translated, it reads CASSLITAGQGANGYTF. Joined to the reference TRBV11-1 and TRBJ1-2 proteins, this CDR3 gives the full variable domain: EAEVAQSPRYKITEKSQAVAFWCDPISGHATLYWYRQILGQGPELLVQFQDESVVDDSQLPKDRFSAERLKGVDSTLKIQPAELGDSAMYLCASSLITAGQGANGYTFGSGTRLTVV.